The T cell receptor beta chain under discussion was sequenced for a study of T cell changes during pregnancy in multiple sclerosis. V was shortened by 5 bases and J by 0 bases, with 12 bases between the two germline ends. Germline V lookup: CDR1 SGDLS, CDR2 YYNGEE. The CDR3 is 15 residues long. Produced via immunoSEQ multiplex PCR; TCRdb's table is partial and in-frame only. Of tens of thousands of clones detected, 75% to 95% appear once; the ten largest clones hold under 0.35%. The TCR originated in a female donor in good health, enrolled as a control in a pregnancy study. The starting material was CD4+ T cells from peripheral blood mononuclear cells, obtained in the third trimester of pregnancy. The gene calls are TRBV9 and TRBJ2-1, with D possibly matching TRBD2 (7 bases). The CDR3, as DNA: TGTGCCAGCAGTCGCGGGGGCAGCTCCTACAATGAGCAGTTCTTC. It encodes CASSRGGSSYNEQFF.